The rows below give T cell receptor beta chains drawn from one sample of a study of beta chain features in type 1 diabetes. Assay: immunoSEQ multiplex PCR; the TCRdb copy retains only in-frame clones and omits some. The sample yields more than 150,000 clones, just over 9% seen once. Sequenced input: central memory CD4+ T cells from blood. These TCRs come from a woman aged 18-30 years in good health. CDR3s include the opening cysteine and the closing phenylalanine or tryptophan. The D gene is left open where the match is weak. Not all rows give a size; the values are once, few, many and, for expanded clones, a class.

TRBJ1-2,NA,TRBD1,TRBV7-8,CASSLARDSGYTF,TGTGCCAGCAGCTTAGCCCGGGACAGTGGCTACACCTTC
TRBJ2-7,NA,TRBD2,TRBV9,CASSANFIGTSSIHEQYF,TGTGCCAGCAGCGCAAACTTCATCGGGACTAGTTCAATTCACGAGCAGTACTTC
TRBJ2-2,NA,NA,TRBV5-1,CASSLQGPRRTGELFF,TGCGCCAGCAGCTTACAGGGCCCTCGGAGGACCGGGGAGCTGTTTTTT
TRBJ1-1,few,NA,TRBV30,CAWVKSGTWNTEAFF,TGTGCCTGGGTGAAATCCGGGACATGGAACACTGAAGCTTTCTTT
TRBJ1-1,NA,NA,TRBV29-1,CSACRGGGTEAFF,TGCAGCGCCTGTAGGGGAGGGGGCACTGAAGCTTTCTTT
TRBJ2-7,few,TRBD2,TRBV4-2,CASSPHGLAGGYEQYF,TGTGCCAGCAGCCCACACGGATTGGCGGGGGGGTACGAGCAGTACTTC
TRBJ1-1,few,NA,TRBV13,CASSTGQYMNTEAFF,TGTGCCAGCAGCACAGGACAGTACATGAACACTGAAGCTTTCTTT
TRBJ2-1,few,NA,TRBV4-2,CASSQAVYNEQFF,TGTGCCAGCAGCCAAGCGGTTTACAATGAGCAGTTCTTC
TRBJ2-6,NA,NA,TRBV9,CASSVGVQAGANVLTF,TGTGCCAGCAGCGTAGGGGTCCAGGCGGGGGCCAACGTCCTGACTTTC
TRBJ1-1,few,TRBD1,TRBV14,CASSHAPWGQGALNTEAFF,TGTGCCAGCAGCCATGCCCCGTGGGGACAGGGGGCATTGAACACTGAAGCTTTCTTT
TRBJ2-5,NA,TRBD2,TRBV9,CASSPWRGGETQYF,TGTGCCAGCAGCCCCTGGAGGGGAGGGGAGACCCAGTACTTC
TRBJ2-5,few,TRBD1,TRBV30,CAWSVGTASETQYF,TGTGCCTGGAGTGTGGGGACAGCCAGCGAGACCCAGTACTTC
TRBJ2-1,NA,NA,TRBV9,CASSVAGVGNNEQFF,TGTGCCAGCAGCGTAGCGGGGGTAGGTAACAATGAGCAGTTCTTC
TRBJ2-5,NA,TRBD2,TRBV4-1,CASSQDGGLAGEGETQYF,TGCGCCAGCAGCCAAGATGGGGGACTAGCGGGAGAAGGGGAGACCCAGTACTTC
TRBJ2-2,NA,NA,TRBV7-3,CASSLYNGELFF,TGTGCCAGCAGCCTTTACAACGGGGAGCTGTTTTTT
TRBJ1-2,NA,NA,TRBV5-1,CASTPEGLFGYTF,TGCGCCAGCACCCCCGAGGGACTTTTTGGCTACACCTTC
TRBJ2-1,NA,TRBD1,TRBV6-6,CASSYPGTGGNEQFF,TGTGCCAGCAGTTATCCCGGGACAGGGGGCAATGAGCAGTTCTTC
TRBJ2-7,NA,TRBD2,TRBV11-3,CASSWGGNSYEQYF,TGTGCCAGCAGCTGGGGGGGTAACTCCTACGAGCAGTACTTC
TRBJ1-2,NA,TRBD1,TRBV4-1,CASSQNRGLNYGYTF,TGCGCCAGCAGCCAAAACAGGGGGTTGAACTATGGCTACACCTTC
TRBJ2-2,few,TRBD2,TRBV9,CASSSRTSGSTGELFF,TGTGCCAGCAGTTCGAGGACTAGCGGGAGCACCGGGGAGCTGTTTTTT
TRBJ2-5,few,NA,TRBV2,CASSESGTGETQYF,TGTGCCAGCAGTGAGTCAGGGACTGGGGAGACCCAGTACTTC
TRBJ2-2,NA,NA,TRBV2,CASSPGDSGTGELFF,TGTGCCAGCAGCCCAGGGGATTCGGGCACCGGGGAGCTGTTTTTT
TRBJ2-1,NA,TRBD1,TRBV7-9,CASSLDLGQGRHEQFF,TGTGCCAGCAGCTTAGACCTAGGACAGGGGAGACATGAGCAGTTCTTC
TRBJ2-1,NA,NA,TRBV6-5,CASRTGTGNEQFF,TGTGCCAGCAGGACAGGTACCGGCAATGAGCAGTTCTTC
TRBJ1-5,NA,NA,TRBV18,CASSSVYAGSNQPQHF,TGTGCCAGCTCATCCGTTTATGCAGGTAGCAATCAGCCCCAGCATTTT
TRBJ1-1,NA,TRBD1,TRBV19,CASSSYQGARNTEAFF,TGTGCCAGTAGCTCGTACCAGGGGGCGCGGAACACTGAAGCTTTCTTT
TRBJ1-1,NA,NA,TRBV2,CASRGGNTEAFF,TGTGCCAGCCGGGGGGGAAACACTGAAGCTTTCTTT
TRBJ2-5,NA,NA,TRBV7-2,CASRERGSGPQYF,TGTGCCAGCAGGGAAAGGGGTAGCGGCCCCCAGTACTTC
TRBJ1-5,NA,TRBD1,TRBV6-5,CASSAKTGRNQPQHF,TGTGCCAGCTCTGCTAAGACAGGGCGCAATCAGCCCCAGCATTTT
TRBJ2-1,few,NA,TRBV19,CATIEVGGQDEQFF,TGTGCCACCATCGAAGTGGGGGGGCAGGATGAGCAGTTCTTC
TRBJ2-2,few,TRBD1,TRBV25-1,CASILGTGVTGELFF,TGTGCCAGCATCCTTGGGACAGGAGTCACCGGGGAGCTGTTTTTT
TRBJ1-5,NA,NA,TRBV9,CASSLQGGRYNQPQHF,TGTGCCAGCAGCCTTCAGGGAGGGCGGTACAATCAGCCCCAGCATTTT
TRBJ2-3,NA,NA,TRBV5-1,CASSNQGGADTQYF,TGCGCCAGCAGCAATCAGGGGGGAGCAGATACGCAGTATTTT
TRBJ2-7,few,TRBD2,TRBV18,CASSQRGGRMDEQYF,TGTGCCAGCTCTCAACGGGGGGGGCGGATGGACGAGCAGTACTTC
TRBJ1-2,NA,NA,TRBV7-9,CASSLDGDYGYTF,TGTGCCAGCAGTCTTGACGGGGACTATGGCTACACCTTC
TRBJ2-6,few,NA,TRBV29-1,CSVGGGGANVLTF,TGCAGCGTTGGGGGCGGTGGGGCCAACGTCCTGACTTTC
TRBJ2-7,few,NA,TRBV11-2,CASSLRAGEYEQYF,TGTGCCAGCAGCTTGAGGGCAGGGGAATACGAGCAGTACTTC
TRBJ1-1,NA,NA,TRBV9,CASSVVAGDQAFF,TGTGCCAGCAGCGTAGTGGCAGGGGATCAAGCTTTCTTT
TRBJ2-3,few,TRBD1,TRBV11-3,CASNSGTGATDTQYF,TGTGCCAGCAACTCGGGGACAGGAGCCACAGATACGCAGTATTTT
TRBJ2-3,few,TRBD2,TRBV9,CASRPAGGIADTQYF,TGTGCCAGCAGACCAGCGGGGGGGATTGCAGATACGCAGTATTTT
TRBJ2-1,NA,NA,TRBV5-6,CASSLESISSYNEQFF,TGTGCCAGCAGCTTGGAAAGTATTAGCTCCTACAATGAGCAGTTCTTC
TRBJ2-7,few,NA,TRBV11-2,CASSLWMTGSYEQYF,TGTGCCAGCAGCTTATGGATGACTGGCTCCTACGAGCAGTACTTC
TRBJ2-1,few,TRBD2,TRBV29-1,CSVEVGLADNEQFF,TGCAGCGTTGAAGTGGGACTAGCGGACAATGAGCAGTTCTTC
TRBJ2-7,NA,TRBD1,TRBV5-1,CASSPGHRGSSYEQYF,TGCGCCAGCAGCCCAGGCCACAGGGGTAGTTCCTACGAGCAGTACTTC
TRBJ2-3,few,NA,TRBV7-2,CASSLGGNTDTQYF,TGTGCCAGCAGCTTAGGTGGCAACACAGATACGCAGTATTTT
TRBJ2-7,few,NA,TRBV5-4,CASSLDPGTYEQYF,TGTGCCAGCAGCTTGGATCCGGGGACCTACGAGCAGTACTTC
TRBJ2-5,NA,NA,TRBV6-5,CASSYSEVNQETQYF,TGTGCCAGCAGTTACTCGGAGGTGAACCAAGAGACCCAGTACTTC
TRBJ2-3,NA,TRBD1,TRBV6-1,CASRDRGHSTDTQYF,TGTGCCAGCAGGGACAGGGGGCATAGCACAGATACGCAGTATTTT
TRBJ2-7,NA,TRBD2,TRBV7-6,CASSSGVGTSGSYEQYF,TGTGCCAGCAGCTCCGGGGTGGGGACTAGCGGTTCCTACGAGCAGTACTTC
TRBJ2-7,few,TRBD1,TRBV11-2,CASSNNRGSYEQYF,TGTGCCAGCAGCAATAACAGGGGCTCCTACGAGCAGTACTTC
TRBJ2-5,NA,TRBD1,TRBV27,CASSSNRGQETQYF,TGTGCCAGCAGTTCCAACAGGGGCCAAGAGACCCAGTACTTC
TRBJ2-5,few,TRBD1,TRBV5-1,CASSLSGGGQETQYF,TGCGCCAGCAGCTTGTCAGGGGGTGGGCAAGAGACCCAGTACTTC
TRBJ2-1,NA,TRBD1,TRBV28,CASSTTDRGRPYNEQFF,TGTGCCAGCAGTACCACAGACAGGGGGCGCCCCTACAATGAGCAGTTCTTC
TRBJ2-7,few,NA,TRBV20-1,CSARSGWEQYF,TGCAGTGCTAGGTCAGGGTGGGAGCAGTACTTC
TRBJ2-7,NA,NA,TRBV12-5,CASGLVRDRSYEQYF,TGTGCTAGTGGTTTGGTAAGAGACAGAAGCTACGAGCAGTACTTC